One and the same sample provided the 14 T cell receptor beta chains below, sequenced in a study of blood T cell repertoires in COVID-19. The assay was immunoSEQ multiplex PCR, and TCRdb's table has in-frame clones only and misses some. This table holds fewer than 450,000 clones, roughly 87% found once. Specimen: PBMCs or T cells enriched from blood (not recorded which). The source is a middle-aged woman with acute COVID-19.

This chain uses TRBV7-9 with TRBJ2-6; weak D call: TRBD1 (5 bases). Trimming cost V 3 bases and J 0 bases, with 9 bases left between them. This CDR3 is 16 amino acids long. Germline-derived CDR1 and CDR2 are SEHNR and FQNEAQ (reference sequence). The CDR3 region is CASSLAGYSGANVLTF. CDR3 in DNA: TGTGCCAGCAGCTTGGCAGGGTACTCTGGGGCCAACGTCCTGACTTTC.

CDR3 region: CASSRGLAGELFF. For the CDR3, the DNA is TGTGCCAGTAGTCGGGGACTAGCCGGGGAGCTGTTTTTT. The J gene is TRBJ2-2, the V gene TRBV19, with 8 bases matching TRBD2. Germline CDR1 is LNHDA and CDR2 is SQIVND (reference sequence). With V trimmed by 5 bases and J by 6 bases, 2 bases remained unmatched. CDR3 length: 13 residues.

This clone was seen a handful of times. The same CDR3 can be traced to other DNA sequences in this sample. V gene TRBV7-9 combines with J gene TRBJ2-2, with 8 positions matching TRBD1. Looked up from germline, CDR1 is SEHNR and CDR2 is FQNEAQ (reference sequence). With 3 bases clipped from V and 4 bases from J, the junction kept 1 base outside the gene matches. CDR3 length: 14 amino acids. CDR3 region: CASSLDRATGELFF. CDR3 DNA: TGTGCCAGCAGCTTGGACAGGGCCACCGGGGAGCTGTTTTTT.

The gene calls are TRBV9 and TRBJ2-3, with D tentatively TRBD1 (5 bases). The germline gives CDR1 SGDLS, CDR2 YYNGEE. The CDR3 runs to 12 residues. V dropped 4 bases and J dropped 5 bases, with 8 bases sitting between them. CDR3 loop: CASSQRGDTQYF. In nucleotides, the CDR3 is TGTGCCAGCAGCCAAAGGGGAGATACGCAGTATTTT.

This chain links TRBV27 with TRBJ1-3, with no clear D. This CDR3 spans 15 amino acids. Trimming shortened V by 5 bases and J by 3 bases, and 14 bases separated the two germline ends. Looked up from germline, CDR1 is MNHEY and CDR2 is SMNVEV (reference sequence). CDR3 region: CASSPGNGIGNTIYF. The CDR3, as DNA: TGTGCCAGCAGTCCCGGTAACGGGATTGGAAACACCATATATTTT.

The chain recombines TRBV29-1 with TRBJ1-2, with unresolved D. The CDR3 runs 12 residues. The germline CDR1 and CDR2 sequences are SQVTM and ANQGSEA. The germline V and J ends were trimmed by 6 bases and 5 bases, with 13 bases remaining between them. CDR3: CSVTPGLYGYTF. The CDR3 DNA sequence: TGCAGCGTGACGCCAGGCCTATATGGCTACACCTTC.

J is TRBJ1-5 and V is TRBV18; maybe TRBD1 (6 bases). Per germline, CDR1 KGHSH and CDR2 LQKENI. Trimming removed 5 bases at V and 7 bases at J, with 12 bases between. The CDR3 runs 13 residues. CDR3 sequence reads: CASSSDRGQPQHF. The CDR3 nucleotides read TGTGCCAGCTCATCGGACAGAGGGCAGCCCCAGCATTTT.

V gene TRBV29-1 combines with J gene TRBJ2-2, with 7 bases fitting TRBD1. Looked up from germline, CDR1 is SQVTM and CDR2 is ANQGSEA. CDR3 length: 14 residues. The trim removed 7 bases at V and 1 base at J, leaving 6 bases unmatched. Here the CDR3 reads CSGSPGGNTGELFF. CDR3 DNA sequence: TGCAGCGGCTCACCAGGGGGGAACACCGGGGAGCTGTTTTTT.

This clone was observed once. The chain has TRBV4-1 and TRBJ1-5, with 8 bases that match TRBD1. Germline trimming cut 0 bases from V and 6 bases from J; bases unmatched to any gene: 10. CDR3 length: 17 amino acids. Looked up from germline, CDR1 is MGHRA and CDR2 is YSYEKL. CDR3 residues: CASSQDATGVKTQPQHF. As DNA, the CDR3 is TGCGCCAGCAGCCAAGATGCGACAGGGGTAAAGACTCAGCCCCAGCATTTT.

CDR3 sequence (DNA): TGCAGTCAGGAGGCAGGAAACACCATATATTTT. Protein sequence: CSQEAGNTIYF. This rearrangement joins TRBV20-1 to TRBJ1-3; no clear D. The CDR3 has 11 residues. The V and J ends lost 8 bases and 4 bases respectively, with 9 bases between them. The germline CDR1 and CDR2 sequences are DFQATT and SNEGSKA (reference sequence).

CDR3 nucleotides: TGTGCCAGCAGCTTAGTTACGGGGTTCAGAGACGCGCAGTATTTT. Residues: CASSLVTGFRDAQYF. The chain recombines TRBV7-2 with TRBJ2-3, with D possibly being TRBD2 (5 bases). Germline CDR1 and CDR2: SGHTA and FQGNSA. The V end lost 1 base, the J end lost 10 bases, and 18 bases lay between the germline ends. The CDR3 contains 15 residues.

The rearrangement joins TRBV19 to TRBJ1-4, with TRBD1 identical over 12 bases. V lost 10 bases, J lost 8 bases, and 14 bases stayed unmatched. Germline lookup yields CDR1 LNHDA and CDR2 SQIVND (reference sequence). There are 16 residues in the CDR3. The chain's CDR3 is CATCPGTGGAEEKLFF. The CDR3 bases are TGTGCCACCTGTCCCGGGACAGGGGGCGCGGAGGAAAAACTGTTTTTT.

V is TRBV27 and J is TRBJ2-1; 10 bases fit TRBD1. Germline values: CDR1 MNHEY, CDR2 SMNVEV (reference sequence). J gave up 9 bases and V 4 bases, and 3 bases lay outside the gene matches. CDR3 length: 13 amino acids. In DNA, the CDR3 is TGTGCCAGCAGTTCGGGACAGGGGAGTGAGCAGTTCTTC. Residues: CASSSGQGSEQFF.

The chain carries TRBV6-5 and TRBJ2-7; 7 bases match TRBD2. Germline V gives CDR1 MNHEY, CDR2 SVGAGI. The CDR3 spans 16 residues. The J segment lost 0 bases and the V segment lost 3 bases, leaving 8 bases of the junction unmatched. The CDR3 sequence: CASSYQSGGYSYEQYF. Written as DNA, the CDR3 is TGTGCCAGCAGTTATCAGTCGGGGGGTTACTCCTACGAGCAGTACTTC.